The next 18 T cell receptor beta chains were all read from a single sample in a study of long-term antiretroviral therapy in people with HIV. They ran version v3.0 of the immunoSEQ assay at survey level. The protocol was immunoSEQ multiplex PCR, while the TCRdb copy is restricted to in-frame clones and leaves out a portion. The sample shows approximately 31,000 clones, 95% to 98% of them seen only once. The sample was unsorted PBMCs, taken 6.9 years after starting antiretroviral therapy. These receptors came from a man younger than 40 with HIV.

The J gene is TRBJ1-1, the V gene TRBV12-5; D is perhaps TRBD1 (6 bases). V dropped 6 bases and J dropped 7 bases, with 24 bases sitting between them. The CDR3 extends over 16 amino acids. Per germline, CDR1 LGHNT and CDR2 FRNRAP. In DNA, the CDR3 is TGTGCTAGTGGAGGGGGGGGAGGGCCGTATCCCGTTGAAGCTTTCTTT. This gives the protein CASGGGGGPYPVEAFF.

V gene TRBV7-8 combines with J gene TRBJ2-7; 12 bases align to TRBD1. Losses at the gene ends were 3 bases for V and 4 bases for J; bases not matched to a gene: 4. Germline CDR1 reads SGHVS; CDR2 reads FQNEAQ. The CDR3 consists of 15 residues. The CDR3 coding sequence is TGTGCCAGCAGCTTGGGACAGGGGGCACTTTACGAGCAGTACTTC. Translating gives CASSLGQGALYEQYF.

This chain links TRBV29-1 with TRBJ2-5; D not resolved. Trimming removed 4 bases at V and 4 bases at J, with 22 bases between. The CDR3 sequence is 16 residues long. CDR1 is SQVTM and CDR2 is ANQGSEA in the germline V gene. This CDR3 reads CSVGPGLSVAPETQYF. The CDR3, as DNA: TGCAGCGTTGGGCCGGGCCTGTCCGTAGCACCAGAGACCCAGTACTTC.

The V gene is TRBV13, the J gene TRBJ2-2, with a weak D call TRBD2 (5 bases). V dropped 6 bases and J dropped 8 bases, with 19 bases sitting between them. Germline V lookup: CDR1 PRHDT, CDR2 FYEKMQ (reference sequence). There are 15 residues in the CDR3. CDR3 in DNA: TGTGCCAGCAGTGAAGGGCGGGTAGCCCCGGGGGAGCTGTTTTTT. It specifies CASSEGRVAPGELFF.

The chain employs TRBV7-3 and TRBJ2-3; 9 nucleotides agree with TRBD1. The length of the CDR3 is 13 residues. V dropped 5 bases and J dropped 6; count of bases not matched to a gene: 3. The germline V gene has CDR1 SGHTA and CDR2 FQGTGA. The CDR3 sequence is CASSLGTGDTQYF. In nucleotides, the CDR3 is TGTGCCAGCAGCCTCGGGACAGGGGATACGCAGTATTTT.

The genes are TRBV2 and TRBJ1-2; tentatively, D is TRBD1 (5 bases). CDR3 length: 15 amino acids. Trimming removed 3 bases at V and 5 bases at J, with 16 bases between. The germline CDR1 and CDR2 sequences are SNHLY and FYNNEI. Written as DNA, the CDR3 is TGTGCCAGCAGTGACCGCCCGGGACCGAGATATGGCTACACCTTC. Protein: CASSDRPGPRYGYTF.

The rearrangement links TRBV5-1 to TRBJ1-1; D perhaps matches TRBD1 (5 bases). Germline loops: CDR1 SGHRS, CDR2 YFSETQ. CDR3 length: 14 residues. Between the trimmed V and J ends, which lost 0 bases and 4 bases, there was a span of 10 bases. The CDR3 region is CASSLEVRGTEAFF. CDR3 bases: TGCGCCAGCAGCTTGGAGGTGAGGGGCACTGAAGCTTTCTTT.

The V gene is TRBV27, the J gene TRBJ1-1; D is possibly TRBD1 (5 bases). Germline V CDR1 and CDR2: MNHEY, SMNVEV (reference sequence). V gave up 2 bases and J gave up 1 base, with 5 bases separating them. This CDR3 region has 13 residues. CDR3 amino acids: CASSLDRNTEAFF. CDR3 sequence (DNA): TGTGCCAGCAGTTTAGACAGGAACACTGAAGCTTTCTTT.

This clone came up once. The chain links TRBV9 to TRBJ2-3; 9 positions agree with TRBD2. V was pared by 1 base and J by 2 bases, with 2 bases of the junction left unmatched. This CDR3 comprises 15 residues. Germline values: CDR1 SGDLS, CDR2 YYNGEE. CDR3 loop: CASSVLAGPTDTQYF. In nucleotides, the CDR3 is TGTGCCAGCAGCGTACTAGCGGGGCCCACAGATACGCAGTATTTT.

Note on this clone: One end of the junction does not line up with germline, which may come from a read error. The rearrangement uses TRBV25-1 and TRBJ2-1; 10 bases agree with TRBD1. This CDR3 has 13 amino acids. CDR1 and CDR2 from the germline V gene are MGHDK and SYGVNS. CDR3 nucleotide sequence: TGTGCCGGCAGTGGGACAGGGGCGAATGAGCAGTTCTTC. Protein: CAGSGTGANEQFF.

This clone occurred once. The chain employs TRBV29-1 and TRBJ2-3; D not resolved. Trimming stripped 4 bases from V and 0 bases from J, with 5 bases between. CDR3 length: 12 amino acids. The germline V gene encodes CDR1 SQVTM and CDR2 ANQGSEA. The CDR3 DNA follows: TGCAGCGTTGCGGACAGCACAGATACGCAGTATTTT. This translates into CSVADSTDTQYF.

CDR3 in amino acids: CASSYRGGLHNEQFF. The CDR3 nucleotides read TGTGCCAGCAGTTACAGGGGGGGACTTCACAATGAGCAGTTCTTC. V gene TRBV6-6 combines with J gene TRBJ2-1; perhaps TRBD2 as D (7 bases). The CDR3 length is 15 residues. Trimming removed 2 bases at V and 5 bases at J, with 13 bases between. Germline CDR1 and CDR2: MNHNY and SVGAGI (reference sequence).

Worth noting for this clone: At one end the junction does not follow the germline gene, possibly because of a read error. The chain carries TRBV30 and TRBJ2-1, with D hard to call. The CDR3 extends over 14 amino acids. From germline, CDR1 is GTSNPN and CDR2 SVGIG (reference sequence). DNA of the CDR3: TGTGCCTGGGGCCGAGACTTCTCCAACAATGAGCAGTTCTTC. Amino acids: CAWGRDFSNNEQFF.

The chain carries TRBV27 and TRBJ1-6; D remains unclear. V was clipped by 4 bases and J by 5 bases, with 12 bases between them. CDR3 length equals 15 residues. From germline, CDR1 is MNHEY and CDR2 SMNVEV (reference sequence). The CDR3 DNA reads as TGTGCCAGCAGTTCTCCCAGGAAGAATAATTCACCCCTCCACTTT. Protein sequence: CASSSPRKNNSPLHF.

J is TRBJ1-1 and V is TRBV7-9; 8 positions agree with TRBD1. Germline CDR1 SEHNR, CDR2 FQNEAQ (reference sequence). CDR3 length: 13 amino acids. The ends lost 6 bases at V and 6 bases at J; junction bases unmatched: 6. The CDR3 region is CASSTLQGAEAFF. In DNA form, the CDR3 reads TGTGCCAGCAGTACCCTACAGGGGGCTGAAGCTTTCTTT.

This chain joins TRBV18 and TRBJ2-6, with unresolved D. Germline V lookup: CDR1 KGHSH, CDR2 LQKENI. The CDR3 length is 18 residues. The V gene lost 2 bases and the J gene lost 0 bases, with 14 bases spanning the gap. The CDR3: CASSPVAEDGSGANVLTF. In nucleotides, the CDR3 is TGTGCCAGCTCACCAGTGGCAGAGGATGGCTCTGGGGCCAACGTCCTGACTTTC.

J is TRBJ1-2 and V is TRBV4-3, with TRBD1 matching over 9 bases. Trimming cost V 2 bases and J 6 bases; bases outside gene matches: 10. CDR3 length: 16 amino acids. From germline, CDR1 is LGHNA and CDR2 YSLEER. This CDR3 is CASSQLIAGQGDGYTF. CDR3 nucleotides: TGCGCCAGCAGCCAATTGATCGCGGGACAGGGAGATGGCTACACCTTC.

This rearrangement joins TRBV5-5 to TRBJ2-5, with D maybe TRBD1 (6 bases). Per the germline V gene, CDR1 is SGHKS and CDR2 is YYEKEE (reference sequence). The CDR3 extends over 15 amino acids. Trimming removed 4 bases at V and 0 bases at J, with 13 bases between. The CDR3 protein is CASSITGTNQETQYF. The CDR3, as DNA: TGTGCCAGCAGCATTACCGGGACAAACCAAGAGACCCAGTACTTC.